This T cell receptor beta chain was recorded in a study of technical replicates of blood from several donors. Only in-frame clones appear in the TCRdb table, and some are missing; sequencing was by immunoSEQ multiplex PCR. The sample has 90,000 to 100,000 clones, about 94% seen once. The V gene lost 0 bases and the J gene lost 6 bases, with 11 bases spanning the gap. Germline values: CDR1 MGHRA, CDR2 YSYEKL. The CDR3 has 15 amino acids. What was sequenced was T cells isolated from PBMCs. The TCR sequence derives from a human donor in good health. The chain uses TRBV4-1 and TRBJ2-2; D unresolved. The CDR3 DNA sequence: TGCGCCAGCAGCCAAGAATCTCAGGTGGCCGGGGAGCTGTTTTTT. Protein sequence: CASSQESQVAGELFF.